Here is one T cell receptor (beta chain) with its context. The antigen is not known. The record originates from a study of T cells expressing NK-cell markers. Whole-study context: There were seven HCMV-seropositive donors and one seronegative donor among the eight sequenced.

Generation of TCR beta cDNA was performed by 5'RACE template switching incorporating UMIs. Following a re-call of the 5' RACE reads, TCRdb has one entry per CDR3 protein and lacks DNA. This sample contains under 600,000 distinct CDR3 sequences. The study, taken as a whole, reports: The study found dominant NKG2C+ clonotypes at roughly 1.0-7.5% of CD8+ T cells in about six donors.

Germline V CDR1 and CDR2: SGHRS, YFSETQ. The CDR3 has 14 amino acids. The TCR originated in a woman in her forties or fifties in good health. The sequencing sample was made of blood T cells: a sorted CD56 or NKG2C T cell subset, CD4+ or CD8+ T cells, or bulk PBMC T cells (not recorded which). The chain recombines TRBV5-1 with TRBJ1-6. The CDR3 loop is CATPENQTNSPLHF.